This TCR beta chain was captured by sequencing in a study of blood T cell repertoires in COVID-19. Study overall: Spain, Italy and the United States supplied samples that represented acute and convalescent COVID-19. T cells, B-cell-depleted T cells, or PBMCs supplied cDNA or gDNA.

The CDR3 totals 11 residues. Germline loops: CDR1 MNHEY, CDR2 SVGAGI. Trimming took 11 bases from V and 1 from J, leaving 8 bases between them. In the study's own analysis: Reference gene primer amplification gave estimated nucleated cell counts. Libraries were prepared by immunoSEQ multiplex PCR; TCRdb keeps only in-frame clonotypes and omits some of them. For V, J and clone size, that table is used; D and trimming come from the DNA. The sample contains more than 80,000 clones, 75% to 90% of which appear only once. Material: peripheral blood. V gene TRBV6-5 combines with J gene TRBJ1-1; D possibly corresponds to TRBD1 (5 bases). The sequence was collected from a man at least 80 years old with acute or convalescent COVID-19. In nucleotides, the CDR3 is TGTGCCGTACAGGAGAACACTGAAGCTTTCTTT. It translates to CAVQENTEAFF.